What follows is one T cell receptor beta chain and its context. The length of the CDR3 is 12 residues. The V gene lost 3 bases and the J gene lost 12 bases, with 12 bases spanning the gap. Germline V gives CDR1 LNHDA, CDR2 SQIVND (reference sequence). This sample is drawn from a study of blood T cell repertoires in COVID-19. Whole-study context: PBMCs, B-cell-depleted T cells, or T cells provided the cDNA or gDNA that made up the material.

Sequencing was performed with immunoSEQ multiplex PCR; in TCRdb, only in-frame clones are kept and a portion is missing. This sample has about 28,000 clones, with roughly 78% found just once. Sequenced sample: peripheral blood. The chain links TRBV19 to TRBJ2-1; D is perhaps TRBD2 (5 bases). This clonotype originated in a boy aged 2 to 10 with active or convalescent COVID-19. The CDR3 nucleotides are TGTGCCAGTAGTATGAGGGTACAAGCGCAGTTCTTC. Protein sequence: CASSMRVQAQFF.